Sequencing of this T cell receptor beta chain was carried out in a study of blood T cell repertoires in COVID-19. Study-wide context: Sites in the United States, Italy and Spain provided acute and convalescent COVID-19 samples. T cells, B-cell-depleted T cells, or PBMCs supplied cDNA or gDNA.

Assay: immunoSEQ multiplex PCR; the TCRdb copy retains only in-frame clones and omits some. In the table there are approximately 170,000 clones, approximately 86% of which are singletons. Per the germline V gene, CDR1 is KGHDR and CDR2 is SFDVKD. The CDR3 is 10 residues long. This clone was seen only once. Germline is not matched at one junction end, which may reflect a read error. The source is a man aged 70-80 years with acute or convalescent COVID-19. V and J are TRBV24-1 and TRBJ2-3; no clear D. The sample comprised peripheral blood. For the CDR3, the DNA is TGTGCCACCAGTGCCCTAATAGTGCGTTTT. Translation gives CATSALIVRF.